This TCR beta chain was captured by sequencing in a study of cytomegalovirus exposure and HLA in healthy donors. Libraries were prepared by immunoSEQ multiplex PCR; TCRdb keeps only in-frame clonotypes and omits some of them. The table shows tens of thousands of clones, with 80% to 95% occurring only once. The CDR3 is made up of 15 amino acids. Trimming took 4 bases from V and 2 from J, leaving 16 bases between them. Looked up from germline, CDR1 is SGHRS and CDR2 is YFSETQ. This chain joins TRBV5-1 and TRBJ2-7; D ambiguous. Sequenced material: PBMCs. The TCR comes from a woman in her twenties or thirties in good health and CMV-seronegative. The CDR3 nucleotides read TGCGCCAGCAGCGACTCCGGTAGTAAGACCTACGAGCAGTACTTC. Its translation: CASSDSGSKTYEQYF.